One and the same sample provided the 18 T cell receptor beta chains below, sequenced in a study of identical twins. TCRdb used MiXCR to reprocess the 5' RACE reads, holding one entry per CDR3 protein. The profile shows about 150,000 distinct CDR3 sequences, roughly 3.5% of them singletons. The specimen sequenced was memory T cells sorted from blood. Receptors were obtained from a man aged 18 to 30 in good health.

This clonotype appeared many times. The chain links TRBV28 to TRBJ1-1; unclear D gene. The CDR3 covers 15 residues. Trimming removed 6 bases from V and 3 bases from J, with 17 bases in between. CDR1 MDHEN and CDR2 SYDVKM come from the germline V gene. For the CDR3, the DNA is TGTGCCAGCAGCCCACGGGCCTGGTCGTACACTGAAGCTTTCTTT. Protein: CASSPRAWSYTEAFF.

The sample holds many counts of this clonotype. The rearrangement uses TRBV14 and TRBJ2-1, with D maybe TRBD1 (6 bases). Per germline, CDR1 SGHDN and CDR2 FVKESK. With 4 bases removed from V and 6 bases from J, the gap between germline ends came to 19 bases. The CDR3 contains 16 residues. The DNA for the CDR3 is TGTGCCAGCAGCCTCAACGATATTTTGACAGGCAATGAGCAGTTCTTC. Translated, it gives CASSLNDILTGNEQFF.

This clonotype was picked up a small number of times. This chain links TRBV7-2 with TRBJ2-7, with TRBD1 identical over 8 bases. Losses at the gene ends were 5 bases for V and 2 bases for J; bases not matched to a gene: 8. In germline, CDR1 is SGHTA, CDR2 FQGNSA. There are 15 residues in the CDR3. The CDR3 nucleotides are TGTGCCAGCAGCCAGGGGGCGGGAACCCCCTACGAGCAGTACTTC. Amino acid sequence: CASSQGAGTPYEQYF. Combining the CDR3 with reference TRBV7-2 and TRBJ2-7 gives the whole variable domain GAGVSQSPSNKVTEKGKDVELRCDPISGHTALYWYRQSLGQGLEFLIYFQGNSAPDKSGLPSDRFSAERTGGSVSTLTIQRTQQEDSAVYLCASSQGAGTPYEQYFGPGTRLTVT.

This clonotype appeared many times. The chain is built from TRBV7-8 and TRBJ2-5; either TRBD1 or TRBD2 may fit D (5 bases each). Looked up from germline, CDR1 is SGHVS and CDR2 is FQNEAQ. With 8 bases removed from V and 3 bases from J, the gap between germline ends came to 7 bases. The CDR3 contains 11 residues. The DNA for the CDR3 is TGTGCCAGCGGGGGAAAAGAGACCCAGTACTTC. Protein product: CASGGKETQYF.

This clonotype occurred many times. The chain employs TRBV7-3 and TRBJ1-2; D possibly corresponds to TRBD1 (5 bases). The CDR3 runs to 14 residues. V lost 5 bases and J 0 bases, leaving 10 bases between the germline ends. Germline CDR1 and CDR2: SGHTA and FQGTGA. In DNA, the CDR3 is TGTGCCAGCAGCCTTGACAGTGCTAACTATGGCTACACCTTC. Its translation is CASSLDSANYGYTF.

This clonotype was found many times. The chain links TRBV6-1 to TRBJ2-3, with 11 bases lining up with TRBD2. This CDR3 comprises 17 residues. The germline CDR1 and CDR2 sequences are MNHNS and SASEGT. The junction had 6 bases not matched to a gene; V was cut back by 4 bases and J by 0 bases. CDR3 sequence reads: CASSARTSGRSTDTQYF. CDR3 nucleotide sequence: TGTGCCAGCAGTGCCAGGACTAGCGGGCGTAGCACAGATACGCAGTATTTT.

This clonotype showed up many times. This sequence joins TRBV20-1 and TRBJ2-3; 9 bases are shared with TRBD2. Germline V gene sequence: CDR1 DFQATT, CDR2 SNEGSKA (reference sequence). The CDR3 has 13 amino acids. With V trimmed by 1 base and J by 6 bases, 2 bases remained unmatched. DNA of the CDR3: TGCAGTGCTAGAGGGCGGGGGGGGGATACGCAGTATTTT. Amino acids: CSARGRGGDTQYF.

This clonotype was counted at least ten times. The chain combines TRBV6-5 with TRBJ2-4; 7 bases map to TRBD1. Germline trimming cut 0 bases from V and 7 bases from J; bases unmatched to any gene: 3. The germline CDR1 and CDR2 sequences are MNHEY and SVGAGI. The CDR3 loop spans 14 amino acids. CDR3 sequence reads: CASSYSGTENIQYF. The CDR3 nucleotides read TGTGCCAGCAGTTACTCGGGGACAGAGAACATTCAGTACTTC.

This clonotype was recorded many times. The V call is TRBV24-1, the J call TRBJ2-2; no definite D call. CDR3 length: 14 residues. V dropped 2 bases and J dropped 6 bases, with 9 bases sitting between them. CDR1 and CDR2 (germline): KGHDR, SFDVKD. CDR3: CATSDSGPPGELFF. CDR3 DNA sequence: TGTGCCACCAGTGATTCCGGACCGCCCGGGGAGCTGTTTTTT.

The table lists this clonotype with many counts. This chain uses TRBV18 with TRBJ2-3; 12 positions agree with TRBD2. Germline V gives CDR1 KGHSH, CDR2 LQKENI. The CDR3 extends over 17 amino acids. The V gene end was trimmed by 3 bases and the J gene end by 9 bases; junction bases not matched to a gene: 13. The CDR3, as DNA: TGTGCCAGCTCACCCCCTCGACTAGCGGGAGAGCTACCCACGCAGTATTTT. Its translation is CASSPPRLAGELPTQYF.

At least ten counts were recorded for this clonotype. The CDR3: CASSSARVRRETQYF. CDR3 bases: TGTGCCAGCAGTTCCGCCCGGGTCCGTAGGGAGACCCAGTACTTC. V usage is TRBV5-6 and J usage is TRBJ2-5; D gene unclear. The CDR3 loop spans 15 amino acids. Germline CDR1 is SGHDT and CDR2 is YYEEEE. V lost 5 bases, J lost 5 bases, and 19 bases lay in between. The full variable domain, in which reference TRBV5-6 and TRBJ2-5 provide the parts outside the CDR3, is DAGVTQSPTHLIKTRGQQVTLRCSPKSGHDTVSWYQQALGQGPQFIFQYYEEEERQRGNFPDRFSGHQFPNYSSELNVNALLLGDSALYLCASSSARVRRETQYFGPGTRLLVL.

This clonotype has ten or more counts. The chain is built from TRBV7-8 and TRBJ1-4, with D unresolved. The CDR3 runs to 15 residues. CDR1 is SGHVS and CDR2 is FQNEAQ in the germline V gene. Trimming left V 5 bases short and J 5 bases short, with 15 bases between. The CDR3 loop reads CASSLTLGINEKLFF. In DNA, the CDR3 is TGTGCCAGCAGCCTCACATTGGGTATAAATGAAAAACTGTTTTTT.

There are many counts of this clonotype. The rearrangement uses TRBV2 and TRBJ2-5; no reliable D call. The CDR3 spans 13 residues. Between the trimmed V and J ends, which lost 3 bases and 9 bases, there was a span of 14 bases. Germline values: CDR1 SNHLY, CDR2 FYNNEI. CDR3 nucleotides: TGTGCCAGCAGTGATCCGCGGAGCTTGGCCCAGTACTTC. As protein: CASSDPRSLAQYF.

This clonotype has at least ten counts. The J gene is TRBJ2-7, the V gene TRBV7-9, with D possibly being TRBD1 (6 bases). V was clipped by 4 bases and J by 5 bases, with 21 bases between them. Germline CDR1 and CDR2: SEHNR and FQNEAQ (reference sequence). The CDR3 is 16 residues long. The CDR3 sequence: CASSSAQQGRVDEQYF. The DNA for the CDR3 is TGTGCCAGCAGCTCCGCCCAACAGGGACGGGTAGACGAGCAGTACTTC.

In this sample, this clonotype turned up many times. The V gene is TRBV5-1, the J gene TRBJ2-7; D perhaps matches TRBD2 (6 bases). V lost 3 bases and J lost 2, with 12 bases in between. The CDR3 is 14 amino acids. Germline V gene sequence: CDR1 SGHRS, CDR2 YFSETQ. CDR3 DNA sequence: TGCGCCAGCAGCTCGGGACTCCGGACCTACGAGCAGTACTTC. Encoded protein: CASSSGLRTYEQYF.

This clonotype appeared many times. V is TRBV5-1 and J is TRBJ2-3; 10 nucleotides line up with TRBD1. The CDR3 length is 15 residues. From germline, CDR1 is SGHRS and CDR2 YFSETQ. Trimming took 4 bases from V and 3 from J; bases not matched to a gene: 5. CDR3 sequence reads: CASSEGTGETDTQYF. In DNA form, the CDR3 reads TGCGCCAGCAGCGAGGGGACAGGGGAGACAGATACGCAGTATTTT.

This clonotype was found many times. An end of the junction differs from the germline gene, which may be a read error. This sequence joins TRBV30 and TRBJ1-5; maybe TRBD1 (5 bases). Germline loops: CDR1 GTSNPN, CDR2 SVGIG (reference sequence). The CDR3 sequence is 13 residues long. DNA for the CDR3: TGTGCCTGGAGTGTAGGGACTTATCAGGCCCAGCATTTT. The encoded protein is CAWSVGTYQAQHF. Together with reference TRBV30 and TRBJ1-5, the CDR3 gives the full variable domain: SQTIHQWPATLVQPVGSPLSLECTVEGTSNPNLYWYRQAAGRGLQLLFYSVGIGQISSEVPQNLSASRPQDRQFILSSKKLLLSDSGFYLCAWSVGTYQAQHFGDGTRLSIL.

This clonotype was detected ten times or more. The chain combines TRBV12-3 or TRBV12-4 with TRBJ1-5; TRBD1 aligns across 8 bases. V lost 5 bases and J lost 10; bases outside the gene matches: 7. The CDR3 contains 13 residues. CDR3 in amino acids: CASSPDRDFPQHF. For the CDR3, the DNA is TGTGCCAGCAGTCCGGACAGGGACTTTCCCCAGCATTTT.